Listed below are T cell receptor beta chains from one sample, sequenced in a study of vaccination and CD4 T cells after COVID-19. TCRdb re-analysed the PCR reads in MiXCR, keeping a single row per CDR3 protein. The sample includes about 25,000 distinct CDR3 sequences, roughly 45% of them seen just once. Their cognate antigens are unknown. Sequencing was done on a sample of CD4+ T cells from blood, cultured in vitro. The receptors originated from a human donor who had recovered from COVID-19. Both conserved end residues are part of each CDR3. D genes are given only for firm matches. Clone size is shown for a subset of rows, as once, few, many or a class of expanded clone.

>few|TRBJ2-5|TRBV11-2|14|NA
CASSIPMGSETQYF
TGTGCCAGCAGCATCCCGATGGGGTCGGAGACCCAGTACTTC
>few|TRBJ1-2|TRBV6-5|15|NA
CASSYGGGTNYGYTF
TGTGCCAGCAGTTACGGTGGAGGGACCAACTATGGCTACACCTTC
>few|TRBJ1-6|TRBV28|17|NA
CASSPGGPPSYNSPLHF
TGTGCCAGCAGTCCCGGGGGCCCTCCCTCCTATAATTCACCCCTCCACTTT
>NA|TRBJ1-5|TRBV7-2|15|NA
CASSLAGGLGQPQHF
TGTGCCAGCAGCTTAGCGGGGGGGCTCGGGCAGCCCCAGCATTTT
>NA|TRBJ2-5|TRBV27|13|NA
CASSSSFKETQYF
TGTGCCAGCAGTTCTTCCTTCAAAGAGACCCAGTACTTC
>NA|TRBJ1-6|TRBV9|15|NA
CASSVAGARNSPLHF
TGTGCCAGCAGCGTAGCAGGGGCGCGGAATTCACCCCTCCACTTT
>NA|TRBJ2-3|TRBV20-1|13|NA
CSAALAGTDTQYF
TGCAGTGCGGCACTAGCTGGCACAGATACGCAGTATTTT
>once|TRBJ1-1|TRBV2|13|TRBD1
CASLATGDTEAFF
TGTGCCAGCTTGGCTACAGGGGACACTGAAGCTTTCTTT
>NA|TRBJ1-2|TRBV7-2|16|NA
CASSLGFQESNYGYTF
TGTGCCAGCAGCTTAGGGTTTCAGGAGTCTAACTATGGCTACACCTTC
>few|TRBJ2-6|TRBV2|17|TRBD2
CASTPQWGGRGANVLTF
TGTGCCAGCACCCCCCAGTGGGGAGGGCGTGGGGCCAACGTCCTGACTTTC
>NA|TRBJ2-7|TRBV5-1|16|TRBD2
CASSPRLAGGSYEQYF
TGCGCCAGCAGCCCAAGACTAGCGGGAGGGTCCTACGAGCAGTACTTC
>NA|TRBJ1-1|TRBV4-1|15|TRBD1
CASSQPRQGSTEAFF
TGCGCCAGCAGCCAACCCCGACAGGGATCAACTGAAGCTTTCTTT
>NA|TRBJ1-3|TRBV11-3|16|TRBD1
CASSLDGTGTGNTIYF
TGTGCCAGCAGCTTAGATGGGACAGGGACTGGAAACACCATATATTTT
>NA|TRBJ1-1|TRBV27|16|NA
CASSPRTPGRNTEAFF
TGTGCCAGCAGTCCTCGGACGCCGGGTAGGAACACTGAAGCTTTCTTT
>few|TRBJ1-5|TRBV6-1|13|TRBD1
CASSADRDQPQHF
TGTGCCAGCAGCGCCGACAGGGACCAGCCCCAGCATTTT
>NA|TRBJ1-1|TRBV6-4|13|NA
CASRVQTNTEAFF
TGTGCCAGCAGAGTGCAGACGAACACTGAAGCTTTCTTT
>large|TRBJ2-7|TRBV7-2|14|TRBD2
CASSRGLASYEQYF
TGTGCCAGCAGCCGAGGACTAGCGTCCTACGAGCAGTACTTC
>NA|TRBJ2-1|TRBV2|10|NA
CASRYNEQFF
TGTGCCAGCAGGTACAATGAGCAGTTCTTC
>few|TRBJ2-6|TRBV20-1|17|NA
CSALRRTGVTGANVLTF
TGCAGTGCGCTTCGCCGGACGGGGGTTACTGGGGCCAACGTCCTGACTTTC
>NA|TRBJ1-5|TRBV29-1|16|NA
CSVLTGDSGSNQPQHF
TGCAGCGTGTTGACGGGGGATTCGGGAAGCAATCAGCCCCAGCATTTT
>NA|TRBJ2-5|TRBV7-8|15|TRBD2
CASSPGGLAGRSWYF
TGTGCCAGCAGCCCAGGTGGGCTAGCGGGACGTAGTTGGTACTTC
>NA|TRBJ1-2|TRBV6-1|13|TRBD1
CASSPRTGNGYTF
TGTGCCAGCAGCCCACGGACAGGGAACGGCTACACCTTC
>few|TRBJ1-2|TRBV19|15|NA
CASSIDGGGVYGYTF
TGTGCCAGTAGTATTGACGGCGGAGGGGTCTATGGCTACACCTTC
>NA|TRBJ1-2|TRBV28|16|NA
CASSLWGREDGYGYTF
TGTGCCAGCAGTTTATGGGGCAGGGAGGATGGCTATGGCTACACCTTC
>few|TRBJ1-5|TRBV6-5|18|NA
CASSYLFSGTHSNQPQHF
TGTGCCAGCAGTTACCTATTCTCCGGGACACATAGCAATCAGCCCCAGCATTTT
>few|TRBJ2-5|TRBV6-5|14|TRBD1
CASSWGTGEETQYF
TGTGCCAGCAGTTGGGGGACAGGGGAAGAGACCCAGTACTTC
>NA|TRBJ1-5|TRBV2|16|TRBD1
CASRVTGGAANQPQHF
TGTGCCAGCAGAGTGACAGGGGGCGCTGCCAATCAGCCCCAGCATTTT